This TCR beta chain was recorded in a study of blood T cell repertoires in COVID-19. The wider study: Whether acute or convalescent, the COVID-19 samples came from the United States, Italy and Spain.

The ends lost 7 bases at V and 6 bases at J; junction bases unmatched: 10. This CDR3 is 14 amino acids long. Germline CDR1 reads SNHLY; CDR2 reads FYNNEI. The participants were between about 18 and 90 years old and came from 20 to 30 US areas. Using immunoSEQ multiplex PCR, the repertoire was profiled, and TCRdb retains in-frame clones only, with some absent. In the table there are more than 350,000 clones, approximately 90% of which are singletons. The sequenced sample consisted of PBMCs or T cells enriched from blood (not recorded which). The genes are TRBV2 and TRBJ2-7; 9 positions agree with TRBD1. The source is a woman between 45 and 65 years old who had recovered from COVID-19. Here the CDR3 DNA reads TGTGCCAGCATCCCCCAGGGACAGGGATCCGAGCAGTACTTC. Residues: CASIPQGQGSEQYF.